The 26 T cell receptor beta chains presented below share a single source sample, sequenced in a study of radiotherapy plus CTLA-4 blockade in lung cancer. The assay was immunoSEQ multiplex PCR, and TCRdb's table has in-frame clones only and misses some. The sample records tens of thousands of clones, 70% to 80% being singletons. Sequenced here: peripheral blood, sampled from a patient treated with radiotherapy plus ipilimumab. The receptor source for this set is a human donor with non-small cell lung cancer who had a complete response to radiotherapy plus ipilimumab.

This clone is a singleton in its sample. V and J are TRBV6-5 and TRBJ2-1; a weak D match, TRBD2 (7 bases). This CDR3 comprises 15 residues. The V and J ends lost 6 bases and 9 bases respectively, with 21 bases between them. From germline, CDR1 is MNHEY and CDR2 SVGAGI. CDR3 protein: CASSTTKGGVGEQFF. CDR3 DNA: TGTGCCAGCAGCACTACGAAAGGGGGGGTTGGTGAGCAGTTCTTC.

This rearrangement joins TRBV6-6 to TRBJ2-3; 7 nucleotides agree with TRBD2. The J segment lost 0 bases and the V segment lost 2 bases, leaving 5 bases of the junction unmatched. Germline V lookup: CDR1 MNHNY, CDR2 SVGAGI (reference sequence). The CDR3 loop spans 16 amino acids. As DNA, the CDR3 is TGTGCCAGCAGTTACGGGCTAGCGGCTAGCACAGATACGCAGTATTTT. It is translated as CASSYGLAASTDTQYF.

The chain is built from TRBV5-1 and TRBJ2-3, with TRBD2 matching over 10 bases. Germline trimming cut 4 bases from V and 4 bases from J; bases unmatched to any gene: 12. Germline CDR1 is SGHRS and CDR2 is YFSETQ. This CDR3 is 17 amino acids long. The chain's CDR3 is CASSGGGLAEGADTQYF. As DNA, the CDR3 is TGCGCCAGCAGCGGGGGCGGACTAGCGGAGGGGGCAGATACGCAGTATTTT. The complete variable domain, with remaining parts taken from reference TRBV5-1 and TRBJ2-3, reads KAGVTQTPRYLIKTRGQQVTLSCSPISGHRSVSWYQQTPGQGLQFLFEYFSETQRNKGNFPGRFSGRQFSNSRSEMNVSTLELGDSALYLCASSGGGLAEGADTQYFGPGTRLTVL.

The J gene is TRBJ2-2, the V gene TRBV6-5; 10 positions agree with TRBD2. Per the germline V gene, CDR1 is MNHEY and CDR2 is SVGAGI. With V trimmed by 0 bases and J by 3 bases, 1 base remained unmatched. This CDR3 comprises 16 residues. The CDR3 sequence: CASSYSGLADTGELFF. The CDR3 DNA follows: TGTGCCAGCAGTTACTCCGGACTAGCGGACACCGGGGAGCTGTTTTTT.

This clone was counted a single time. The CDR3 DNA reads TGCGCCAGCAGCCAAGCAGGGACCACTGAAAAACTGTTTTTT. Its translation: CASSQAGTTEKLFF. J is TRBJ1-4 and V is TRBV4-3; D is perhaps TRBD1 (5 bases). With 1 base removed from V and 7 bases from J, the gap between germline ends came to 10 bases. The CDR3 has 14 residues. Germline values: CDR1 LGHNA, CDR2 YSLEER.

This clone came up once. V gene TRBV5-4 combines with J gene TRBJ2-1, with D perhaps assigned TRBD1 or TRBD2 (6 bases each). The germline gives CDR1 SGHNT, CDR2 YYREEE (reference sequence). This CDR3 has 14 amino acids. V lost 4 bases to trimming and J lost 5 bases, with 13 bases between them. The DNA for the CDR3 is TGTGCCAGCAGCAAACAGGGACTCGACAATGAGCAGTTCTTC. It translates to CASSKQGLDNEQFF. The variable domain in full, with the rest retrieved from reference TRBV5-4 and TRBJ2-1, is ETGVTQSPTHLIKTRGQQVTLRCSSQSGHNTVSWYQQALGQGPQFIFQYYREEENGRGNFPPRFSGLQFPNYSSELNVNALELDDSALYLCASSKQGLDNEQFFGPGTRLTVL.

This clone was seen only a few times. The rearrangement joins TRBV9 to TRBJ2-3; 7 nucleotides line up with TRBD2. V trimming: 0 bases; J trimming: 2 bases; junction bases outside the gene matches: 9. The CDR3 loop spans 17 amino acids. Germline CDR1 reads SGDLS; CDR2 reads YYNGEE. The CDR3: CASSVGAQRDFTDTQYF. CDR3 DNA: TGTGCCAGCAGCGTAGGGGCCCAGCGGGACTTCACAGATACGCAGTATTTT.

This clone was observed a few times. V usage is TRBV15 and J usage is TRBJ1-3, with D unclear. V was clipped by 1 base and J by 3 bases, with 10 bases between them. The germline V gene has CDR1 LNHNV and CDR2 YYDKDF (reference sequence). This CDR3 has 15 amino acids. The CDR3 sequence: CATSRGAENGNTIYF. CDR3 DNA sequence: TGTGCCACCAGCAGAGGGGCAGAGAATGGAAACACCATATATTTT.

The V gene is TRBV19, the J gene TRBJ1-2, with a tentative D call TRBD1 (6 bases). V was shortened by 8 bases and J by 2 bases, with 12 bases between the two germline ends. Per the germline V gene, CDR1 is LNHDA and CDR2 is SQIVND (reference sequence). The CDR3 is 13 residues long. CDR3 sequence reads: CASSTDRNYGYTF. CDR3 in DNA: TGTGCCAGTTCCACGGACAGAAACTATGGCTACACCTTC.

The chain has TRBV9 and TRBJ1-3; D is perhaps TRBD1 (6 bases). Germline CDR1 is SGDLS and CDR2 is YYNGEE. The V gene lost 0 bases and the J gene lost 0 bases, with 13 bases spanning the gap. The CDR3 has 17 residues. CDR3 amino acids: CASSVGGGKLSGNTIYF. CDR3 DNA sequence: TGTGCCAGCAGCGTAGGAGGGGGTAAACTCTCTGGAAACACCATATATTTT.

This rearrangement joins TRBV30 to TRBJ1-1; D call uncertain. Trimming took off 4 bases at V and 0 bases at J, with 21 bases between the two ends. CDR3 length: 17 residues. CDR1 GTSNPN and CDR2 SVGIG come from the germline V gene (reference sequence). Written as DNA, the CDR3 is TGTGCCTGGATGTGGGATTGGGGTTCCCTTATGAACACTGAAGCTTTCTTT. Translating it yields CAWMWDWGSLMNTEAFF.

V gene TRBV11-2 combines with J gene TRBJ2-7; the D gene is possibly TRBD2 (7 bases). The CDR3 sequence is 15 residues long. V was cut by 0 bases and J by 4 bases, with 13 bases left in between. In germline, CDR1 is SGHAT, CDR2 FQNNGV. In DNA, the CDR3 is TGTGCCAGCAGCTTAGAGGGGGGGCCTAAGTACGAGCAGTACTTC. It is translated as CASSLEGGPKYEQYF.

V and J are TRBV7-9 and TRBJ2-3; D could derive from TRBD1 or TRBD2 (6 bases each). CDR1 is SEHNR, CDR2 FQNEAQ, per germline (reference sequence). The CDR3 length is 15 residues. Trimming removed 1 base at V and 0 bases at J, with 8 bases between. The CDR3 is CASSLEGGSTDTQYF. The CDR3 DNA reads TGTGCCAGCAGCTTAGAGGGGGGTAGCACAGATACGCAGTATTTT.

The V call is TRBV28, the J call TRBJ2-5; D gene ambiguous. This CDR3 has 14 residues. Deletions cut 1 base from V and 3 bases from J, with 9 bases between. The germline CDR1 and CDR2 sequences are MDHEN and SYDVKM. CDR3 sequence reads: CASSLLVGKETQYF. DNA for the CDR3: TGTGCCAGCAGTTTATTGGTGGGAAAAGAGACCCAGTACTTC. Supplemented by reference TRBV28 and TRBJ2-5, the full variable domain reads DVKVTQSSRYLVKRTGEKVFLECVQDMDHENMFWYRQDPGLGLRLIYFSYDVKMKEKGDIPEGYSVSREKKERFSLILESASTNQTSMYLCASSLLVGKETQYFGPGTRLLVL.

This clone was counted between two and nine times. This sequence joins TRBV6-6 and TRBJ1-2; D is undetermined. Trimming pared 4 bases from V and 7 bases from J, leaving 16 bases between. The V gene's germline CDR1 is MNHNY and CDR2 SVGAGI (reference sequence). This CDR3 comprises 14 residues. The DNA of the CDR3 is TGTGCCAGCAGTTTGGCGGGGAGGGTGTTTGGCTACACCTTC. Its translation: CASSLAGRVFGYTF.

CDR3 DNA: TGCGCCAGCAGCCGTATAACAGGGTTCAGGGGATATGAGGACACTGAAGCTTTCTTT. It translates to CASSRITGFRGYEDTEAFF. This chain uses TRBV4-3 with TRBJ1-1, with D possibly matching TRBD1 (6 bases). The CDR3 consists of 19 residues. CDR1 and CDR2 (germline): LGHNA, YSLEER. Deletions cut 4 bases from V and 3 bases from J, with 27 bases between.

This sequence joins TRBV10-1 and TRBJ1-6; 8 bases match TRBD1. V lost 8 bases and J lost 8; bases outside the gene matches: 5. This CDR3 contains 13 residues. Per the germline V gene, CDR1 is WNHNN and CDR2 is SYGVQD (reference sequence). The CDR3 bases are TGCGCCAGCCAGGGGGCTCGGGATTCACCCCTCCACTTT. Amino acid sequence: CASQGARDSPLHF.

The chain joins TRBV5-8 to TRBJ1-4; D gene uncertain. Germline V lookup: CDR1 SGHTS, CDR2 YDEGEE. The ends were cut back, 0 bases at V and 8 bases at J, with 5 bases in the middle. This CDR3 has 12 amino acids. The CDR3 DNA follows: TGTGCCAGCAGCTTGGATGGCGAAAAACTGTTTTTT. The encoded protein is CASSLDGEKLFF. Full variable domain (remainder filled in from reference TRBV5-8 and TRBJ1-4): EAGVTQSPTHLIKTRGQQATLRCSPISGHTSVYWYQQALGLGLQFLLWYDEGEERNRGNFPPRFSGRQFPNYSSELNVNALELEDSALYLCASSLDGEKLFFGSGTQLSVL.

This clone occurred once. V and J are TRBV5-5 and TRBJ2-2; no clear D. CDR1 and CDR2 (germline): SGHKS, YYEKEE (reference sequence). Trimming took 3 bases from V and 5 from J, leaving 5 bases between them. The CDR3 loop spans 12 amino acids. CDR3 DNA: TGTGCCAGCAGCTCGGCGACCGGGGAGCTGTTTTTT. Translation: CASSSATGELFF.

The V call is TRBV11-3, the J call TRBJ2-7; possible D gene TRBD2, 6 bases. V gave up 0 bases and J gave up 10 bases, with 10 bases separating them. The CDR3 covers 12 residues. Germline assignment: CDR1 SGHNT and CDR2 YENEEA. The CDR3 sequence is CASSLEFGGQYV. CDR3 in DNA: TGTGCCAGCAGCTTAGAGTTCGGGGGACAGTACGTC.

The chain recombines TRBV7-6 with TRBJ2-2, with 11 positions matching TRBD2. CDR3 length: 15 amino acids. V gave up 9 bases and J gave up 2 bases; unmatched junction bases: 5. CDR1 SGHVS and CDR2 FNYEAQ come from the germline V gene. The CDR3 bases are TGTGCCAGTCATACTAGCGGGAGTAACACCGGGGAGCTGTTTTTT. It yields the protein CASHTSGSNTGELFF.

CDR3 sequence: CASSRPLDRETQYV. CDR3 DNA sequence: TGTGCCAGCAGCCGCCCCCTGGACAGGGAAACTCAGTACGTC. The J gene is TRBJ2-7, the V gene TRBV7-9; TRBD1 matches 8 bases. The germline gives CDR1 SEHNR, CDR2 FQNEAQ (reference sequence). V lost 5 bases and J lost 10; bases outside the gene matches: 13. The CDR3 loop spans 14 amino acids.

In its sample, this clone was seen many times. Written as DNA, the CDR3 is TGTGCCAGCAGCTTGTTAGCGGACACAGATACGCAGTATTTT. Encoded protein: CASSLLADTDTQYF. V gene TRBV5-6 combines with J gene TRBJ2-3; weak D call: TRBD2 (6 bases). The length of the CDR3 is 14 residues. V was clipped by 1 base and J by 2 bases, with 8 bases between them. Germline V gene sequence: CDR1 SGHDT, CDR2 YYEEEE.

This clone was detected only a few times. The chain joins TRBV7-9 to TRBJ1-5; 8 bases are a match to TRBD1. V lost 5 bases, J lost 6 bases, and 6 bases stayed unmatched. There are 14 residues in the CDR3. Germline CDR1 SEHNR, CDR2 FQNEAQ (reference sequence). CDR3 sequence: CASSPGTGGQPQHF. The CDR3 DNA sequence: TGTGCCAGCAGCCCGGGGACAGGCGGTCAGCCCCAGCATTTT.

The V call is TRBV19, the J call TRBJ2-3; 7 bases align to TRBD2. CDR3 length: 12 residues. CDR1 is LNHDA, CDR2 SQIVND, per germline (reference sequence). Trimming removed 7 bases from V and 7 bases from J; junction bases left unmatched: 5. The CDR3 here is CASTNGGNTQYF. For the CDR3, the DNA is TGTGCCAGTACTAACGGGGGGAATACGCAGTATTTT.

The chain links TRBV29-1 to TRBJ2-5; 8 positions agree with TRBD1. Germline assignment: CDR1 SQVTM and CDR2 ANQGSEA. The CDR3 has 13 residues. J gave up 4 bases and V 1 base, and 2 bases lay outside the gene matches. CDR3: CSVEGTGGETQYF. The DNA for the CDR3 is TGCAGCGTTGAAGGTACAGGGGGAGAGACCCAGTACTTC.